The clone carrying this T cell receptor beta chain was observed at least ten times. In the authors' workflow: From reference gene primer amplification, estimates of nucleated cell counts were derived. Measured with immunoSEQ multiplex PCR; TCRdb has only the in-frame clones, and not every one. V and J calls and clone size are as listed in that table; D and trimming were resolved from the DNA. The sample includes some 150,000 clones, approximately 90% seen only once; the top ten take approximately 3%. The CDR3 is made up of 15 amino acids. V was shortened by 0 bases and J by 2 bases, with 9 bases between the two germline ends. Germline V gene data show CDR1 as MGHRA and CDR2 as YSYEKL. The sample is drawn from a study of blood T cell repertoires in COVID-19. Study-level information: The United States, Italy and Spain supplied acute and convalescent COVID-19 samples. T cells, B-cell-depleted T cells, or PBMCs supplied cDNA or gDNA.

The sequenced sample consisted of peripheral blood. This TCR came from a woman aged 55 to 70 with active COVID-19. The genes are TRBV4-1 and TRBJ2-3; no firm D call. DNA of the CDR3: TGCGCCAGCAGCCAAGATGCAGGCCTCACAGATACGCAGTATTTT. Translated, it gives CASSQDAGLTDTQYF.